Below, 26 T cell receptor beta chains from the same sample are listed, as sequenced in a study of T cell clonality in common variable immunodeficiency. Study-level findings and limits: Fewer deletions and N-nucleotide insertions were reportedly seen in common variable immunodeficiency TCR beta sequences.

These receptors are not linked to any known antigen. This table comes from immunoSEQ multiplex PCR, and its TCRdb copy is limited to in-frame clones, with some not included. In total the sample includes around 20,000 clones, none of them seen once. The sequenced sample consisted of peripheral blood mononuclear cells. The receptor source for this set is a human donor with common variable immunodeficiency.

This clone was seen many times. The observed sequence ends 3 residues before the CDR3 terminus, with the missing tail filled in from the germline J gene. The genes are TRBV7-8 and TRBJ2-5; TRBD1 is a possible D gene (5 bases). Looked up from germline, CDR1 is SGHVS and CDR2 is FQNEAQ. The V and J ends lost 0 bases and 4 bases respectively, with 9 bases between them. This CDR3 comprises 14 residues. This CDR3 is CASSLAQGAETQYF. The CDR3 bases that were read are TGTGCCAGCAGCTTAGCGCAGGGCGCAGAGACC.

This clone was seen ten or more times. The read gets to within 3 residues of the CDR3 end, and the germline J gene fills in the rest. V and J are TRBV4-1 and TRBJ2-2; D is perhaps TRBD2 (5 bases). Looked up from germline, CDR1 is MGHRA and CDR2 is YSYEKL. V was shortened by 5 bases and J by 5 bases, with 15 bases between the two germline ends. The CDR3 sequence is 15 residues long. The DNA read from the CDR3 is TGCGCCAGCAGCTATACAGTTCCGGGGACCGGGGAG. This encodes CASSYTVPGTGE. In full, the CDR3 is CASSYTVPGTGELFF.

In its sample, this clone was seen many times. The CDR3 is cut off 3 residues early in the read; its end comes from the germline J gene. V is TRBV5-1 and J is TRBJ1-2; TRBD1 is a possible D gene (6 bases). The germline CDR1 and CDR2 sequences are SGHRS and YFSETQ. The CDR3 runs to 12 residues. The V end lost 2 bases, the J end lost 6 bases, and 8 bases lay between the germline ends. The CDR3 spells CASSFAGDGYTF. The sequenced CDR3 bases are TGCGCCAGCAGCTTTGCAGGGGATGGC.

At least ten counts were recorded for this clone. The sequence runs out 3 residues before the end of the CDR3; the remainder is reconstructed from the germline J gene. The J gene is TRBJ2-7, the V gene TRBV30; 7 bases align to TRBD1. This CDR3 has 15 amino acids. Germline values: CDR1 GTSNPN, CDR2 SVGIG (reference sequence). Trimming took 2 bases from V and 2 from J; bases not matched to a gene: 9. The CDR3: CAWSSGTDDTYEQYF. The part of the CDR3 DNA that was read is TGTGCCTGGAGTTCCGGGACAGACGATACCTACGAG. The variable domain in full, completed from reference TRBV30 and TRBJ2-7, reads SQTIHQWPATLVQPVGSPLSLECTVEGTSNPNLYWYRQAAGRGLQLLFYSVGIGQISSEVPQNLSASRPQDRQFILSSKKLLLSDSGFYLCAWSSGTDDTYEQYFGPGTRLTVT.

This clone came up many times. The CDR3 is cut off 3 residues early in the read; its end comes from the germline J gene. The J gene is TRBJ2-2, the V gene TRBV7-9; D possibly corresponds to TRBD2 (6 bases). Germline V gene data show CDR1 as SEHNR and CDR2 as FQNEAQ (reference sequence). V lost 6 bases and J 0 bases, leaving 11 bases between the germline ends. CDR3 size: 15 residues. The CDR3 sequence: CASRPGLANTGELFF. CDR3 DNA (partial): TGTGCCAGCAGACCGGGACTCGCGAACACCGGGGAG.

This clone has at least ten counts. The sequence runs out 3 residues before the end of the CDR3; the remainder is reconstructed from the germline J gene. The chain couples TRBV18 to TRBJ1-2, with 8 bases lining up with TRBD1. CDR3 length equals 15 residues. V was pared by 3 bases and J by 2 bases, with 5 bases of the junction left unmatched. The germline V gene has CDR1 KGHSH and CDR2 LQKENI. The CDR3 spells CASSPVQGANYGYTF. The part of the CDR3 DNA that was read is TGTGCCAGCTCACCCGTCCAGGGGGCGAACTATGGC.

In its sample, this clone is medium-sized. The read is 3 residues too short to cover the CDR3 end, so that end is filled in from the germline J gene. Other DNA sequences in the same sample also yield this CDR3. The rearrangement links TRBV5-1 to TRBJ2-7; TRBD1 matches at 10 bases. V trimming: 0 bases; J trimming: 3 bases; junction bases outside the gene matches: 6. The CDR3 loop spans 16 amino acids. Germline V gives CDR1 SGHRS, CDR2 YFSETQ. The CDR3 sequence: CASSLGPGQGIYEQYF. The DNA read from the CDR3 is TGCGCCAGCAGCTTGGGGCCGGGACAGGGGATCTACGAG.

The table lists this clone with many counts. The CDR3 is CASTQSGGHQETQYF. CDR3 bases read: TGTGCCAGCACCCAAAGCGGGGGCCACCAAGAGACC. This chain links TRBV7-2 with TRBJ2-5; 8 nucleotides match TRBD2. The read finishes 3 residues shy of the CDR3 end, and the germline J gene is used to complete it. The CDR3 totals 15 residues. V shed 7 bases, J shed 0 bases, and the junction held 7 bases outside the gene matches. Per germline, CDR1 SGHTA and CDR2 FQGNSA.

This clone was counted ten times or more. Coverage ceases 3 residues before the CDR3 finishes, and the germline J gene fills in the end. The gene calls are TRBV5-1 and TRBJ1-1; D call uncertain. Germline CDR1 reads SGHRS; CDR2 reads YFSETQ. Trimming stripped 0 bases from V and 1 base from J, with 10 bases between. The CDR3 extends over 15 amino acids. The chain's CDR3 is CASSLVASENTEAFF. The CDR3 DNA, read in part, is TGCGCCAGCAGCTTGGTCGCCTCAGAGAACACTGAA.

With respect to this clone: The DNA ends 3 residues before the CDR3 does, and the rest of the CDR3 is filled in from the germline J gene. The chain uses TRBV4-2 and TRBJ2-7, with TRBD1 matching 7 bases. With V trimmed by 4 bases and J by 5 bases, 11 bases remained unmatched. The germline gives CDR1 LGHNA, CDR2 YNFKEQ. This CDR3 is built from 15 residues. The CDR3 loop reads CASSLRTGGGNEQYF. Incomplete CDR3 DNA: TGTGCCAGCAGCCTTAGGACAGGCGGAGGAAACGAG.

This clone was seen ten or more times. Read sequence stops 3 residues before the CDR3 end, and the germline J gene provides the missing end. J is TRBJ1-1 and V is TRBV5-1; 9 nucleotides align to TRBD1. The CDR3 covers 17 residues. CDR1 and CDR2 (germline): SGHRS, YFSETQ. Germline trimming cut 0 bases from V and 4 bases from J; bases unmatched to any gene: 10. The sequenced part of the CDR3 DNA is TGCGCCAGCAGCTTGGGGGGGGGACAGGGTATTACCACTGAA. Translating gives CASSLGGGQGITTE. The whole CDR3 protein reads CASSLGGGQGITTEAFF.

This clone was detected ten times or more. The observed sequence ends 3 residues before the CDR3 terminus, with the missing tail filled in from the germline J gene. The rearrangement uses TRBV2 and TRBJ2-1; 10 bases are shared with TRBD2. CDR1 is SNHLY, CDR2 FYNNEI, per germline. This CDR3 spans 14 amino acids. The trim removed 9 bases at V and 2 bases at J, leaving 4 bases unmatched. CDR3 sequence reads: CARRTSGPYNEQFF. CDR3 DNA, as far as it was read: TGTGCCAGAAGGACTAGCGGACCCTACAATGAG.

There are many counts of this clone. The CDR3 end lies 3 residues beyond the end of the read and is filled in from the germline J gene. The chain uses TRBV27 and TRBJ2-1; 9 positions match TRBD2. V shed 7 bases and J 6 bases; nucleotides not matched to a gene: 10. Per the germline V gene, CDR1 is MNHEY and CDR2 is SMNVEV (reference sequence). CDR3 length equals 15 residues. The sequenced part of the CDR3 DNA is TGTGCCAGCACCCTGCGCGCGGGGGGGGGCAATGAG. Protein: CASTLRAGGGNE. The whole CDR3 protein reads CASTLRAGGGNEQFF.

At least ten counts were recorded for this clone. The read gets to within 3 residues of the CDR3 end, and the germline J gene fills in the rest. This chain links TRBV7-9 with TRBJ2-1, with TRBD1 identical over 9 bases. Germline V gene lookup returns CDR1 SEHNR and CDR2 FQNEAQ (reference sequence). V lost 5 bases, J lost 6 bases, and 5 bases stayed unmatched. The CDR3 consists of 14 residues. The covered CDR3 bases are TGTGCCAGCAGCCTCATACAGGGGGCCAATGAG. Amino acid sequence: CASSLIQGANE. From start to end, the CDR3 is CASSLIQGANEQFF.

By proportion, this clone is medium-sized. CDR3 loop: CASSSGGSYNEQFF. CDR3 DNA (partial): TGTGCCAGCAGCTCGGGGGGCTCCTACAATGAG. V usage is TRBV5-5 and J usage is TRBJ2-1; TRBD2 matches 7 bases. The CDR3 end is not reached by the read, which stops 3 residues before it; the germline J gene fills it in. Germline V gene lookup returns CDR1 SGHKS and CDR2 YYEKEE (reference sequence). V lost 3 bases and J lost 0; bases outside the gene matches: 0. The CDR3 extends over 14 amino acids.

This clone appeared a few times. Given a much more abundant clone one base away, this may be a read error. The DNA ends 3 residues before the CDR3 does, and the rest of the CDR3 is filled in from the germline J gene. The chain employs TRBV7-8 and TRBJ1-6; D may be TRBD1 (5 bases). V lost 7 bases to trimming and J lost 7 bases, with 17 bases between them. CDR3 length equals 15 residues. Germline V CDR1 and CDR2: SGHVS, FQNEAQ. This CDR3 reads CASTLLVTANSPLHF. CDR3 DNA (partial): TGTGCCAGCACCCTGTTAGTGACAGCGAATTCACCC. The full variable domain, completed using reference TRBV7-8 and TRBJ1-6, is GAGVSQSPRYKVAKRGQDVALRCDPISGHVSLFWYQQALGQGPEFLTYFQNEAQLDKSGLPSDRFFAERPEGSVSTLKIQRTQQEDSAVYLCASTLLVTANSPLHFGNGTRLTVT.

This clone was recorded many times. The read ends 3 residues shy of where the CDR3 ends; the end is completed using the germline J gene. This chain joins TRBV4-1 and TRBJ1-5; the D is unclear. In germline, CDR1 is MGHRA, CDR2 YSYEKL. CDR3 length: 16 residues. V was clipped by 0 bases and J by 3 bases, with 12 bases between them. Partial CDR3 DNA: TGCGCCAGCAGCCAAGAAGGCAGGAACTTCAATCAGCCC. It translates to CASSQEGRNFNQP. The CDR3, in full, reads CASSQEGRNFNQPQHF.

This clone was seen at least ten times. The read falls 3 residues short of the CDR3 end, and the missing part is taken from the germline J gene. This sequence joins TRBV19 and TRBJ2-1, with 12 nucleotides matching TRBD2. The V gene end was trimmed by 6 bases and the J gene end by 6 bases; junction bases not matched to a gene: 3. This CDR3 has 14 residues. In germline, CDR1 is LNHDA, CDR2 SQIVND (reference sequence). CDR3 DNA (partial): TGTGCCAGTAGGACTAGCGGGGGTTCCAATGAG. Amino acids: CASRTSGGSNE. The whole CDR3 region reads CASRTSGGSNEQFF.

Comment on this clone: With the read ending 3 residues before the CDR3 end, the germline J gene is used to fill in that end. The chain joins TRBV19 to TRBJ2-3, with a tentative D call TRBD2 (6 bases). Germline CDR1 is LNHDA and CDR2 is SQIVND (reference sequence). Between the trimmed V and J ends, which lost 1 base and 4 bases, there was a span of 12 bases. The CDR3 loop spans 15 amino acids. This chain's CDR3 is CASSIVWPGADTQYF. Incomplete CDR3 DNA: TGTGCCAGTAGTATAGTATGGCCGGGGGCAGATACG.

The table lists this clone with many counts. The read finishes 3 residues shy of the CDR3 end, and the germline J gene is used to complete it. The J gene is TRBJ2-3, the V gene TRBV7-2; TRBD1 is a possible D gene (5 bases). The germline V and J ends were trimmed by 5 bases and 2 bases, with 14 bases remaining between them. The length of the CDR3 is 15 residues. Germline loops: CDR1 SGHTA, CDR2 FQGNSA. The DNA read from the CDR3 is TGTGCCAGCAGCCCCTTGGGGCCCTACACAGATACG. This codes for CASSPLGPYTDT. The entire CDR3 reads CASSPLGPYTDTQYF.

This clone was observed many times. From the germline J gene comes the end of the CDR3, since the read stops 3 residues before it. The chain carries TRBV7-8 and TRBJ1-5; no clear D gene. Germline V gene sequence: CDR1 SGHVS, CDR2 FQNEAQ. There are 12 residues in the CDR3. The ends were cut back, 1 base at V and 6 bases at J, with 4 bases in the middle. The part of the CDR3 DNA that was read is TGTGCCAGCAGCTTAGAAGGTCAGCCC. Its translation: CASSLEGQP. The entire CDR3 protein reads CASSLEGQPQHF.

The sample holds many counts of this clone. Coverage ceases 3 residues before the CDR3 finishes, and the germline J gene fills in the end. The chain combines TRBV5-1 with TRBJ1-2; 9 positions match TRBD1. Per germline, CDR1 SGHRS and CDR2 YFSETQ. With V trimmed by 1 base and J by 2 bases, 6 bases remained unmatched. The CDR3 loop spans 16 amino acids. The CDR3 bases that were read are TGCGCCAGCAGCTTGTCTTGGACAGGGGAAAACTATGGC. Amino acids: CASSLSWTGENYG. Given in full, the CDR3 is CASSLSWTGENYGYTF.

This clone was seen ten or more times. Read data end 3 residues before the CDR3 end; the end is taken from the germline J gene. The rearrangement links TRBV7-2 to TRBJ2-2; TRBD2 aligns across 8 bases. Trimming cost V 4 bases and J 8 bases; bases outside gene matches: 9. Germline values: CDR1 SGHTA, CDR2 FQGNSA. The CDR3 covers 15 residues. Partial CDR3 DNA: TGTGCCAGCAGCTCGGTAGCGGGGACCCGGGGGGAG. This encodes CASSSVAGTRGE. The whole CDR3 reads CASSSVAGTRGELFF.

This clone was counted ten times or more. The read falls 3 residues short of the CDR3 end, and the missing part is taken from the germline J gene. This rearrangement joins TRBV5-4 to TRBJ2-5, with D tentatively TRBD1 (5 bases). Trimming left V 3 bases short and J 1 base short, with 10 bases between. Germline V gives CDR1 SGHNT, CDR2 YYREEE (reference sequence). This CDR3 is 14 amino acids long. The sequenced part of the CDR3 DNA is TGTGCCAGCAGCTCGACAGCTACCCAAGAGACC. This translates into CASSSTATQET. The entire CDR3 reads CASSSTATQETQYF.

This clone was counted only a few times. Different DNA sequences within this sample yield the same CDR3. The CDR3 sequence is CASTRSQGYNEQFF. The covered CDR3 bases are TGCGCCAGCACCCGGAGCCAGGGGTACAATGAG. V usage is TRBV5-1 and J usage is TRBJ2-1, with a tentative D call TRBD1 (6 bases). The sequence runs out 3 residues before the end of the CDR3; the remainder is reconstructed from the germline J gene. Germline CDR1 SGHRS, CDR2 YFSETQ. The CDR3 covers 14 residues. V lost 6 bases and J lost 4, with 14 bases in between. Filled out from reference TRBV5-1 and TRBJ2-1, the complete variable domain reads KAGVTQTPRYLIKTRGQQVTLSCSPISGHRSVSWYQQTPGQGLQFLFEYFSETQRNKGNFPGRFSGRQFSNSRSEMNVSTLELGDSALYLCASTRSQGYNEQFFGPGTRLTVL.

There are many counts of this clone. The read falls 3 residues short of the CDR3 end, and the missing part is taken from the germline J gene. The rearrangement links TRBV5-4 to TRBJ2-6; D uncertain. The CDR3 is 16 residues long. The V gene's germline CDR1 is SGHNT and CDR2 YYREEE (reference sequence). Trimming removed 0 bases from V and 3 bases from J, with 10 bases in between. The part of the CDR3 DNA that was read is TGTGCCAGCAGCTTGGAGGGCCGTATTGGGGCCAACGTC. This gives the protein CASSLEGRIGANV. The CDR3, in full, reads CASSLEGRIGANVLTF.